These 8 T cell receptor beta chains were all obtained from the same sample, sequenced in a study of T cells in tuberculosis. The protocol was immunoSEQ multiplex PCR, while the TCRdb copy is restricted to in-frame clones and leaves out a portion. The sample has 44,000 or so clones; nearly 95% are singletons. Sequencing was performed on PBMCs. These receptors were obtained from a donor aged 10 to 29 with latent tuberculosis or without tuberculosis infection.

The CDR3 DNA reads as TGTGCCAGCAGCTTCCCGACTAGCGAGTACAATGAGCAGTTCTTC. Encoded protein: CASSFPTSEYNEQFF. The chain carries TRBV7-8 and TRBJ2-1; 8 bases are shared with TRBD2. The trim removed 3 bases at V and 4 bases at J, leaving 5 bases unmatched. This CDR3 contains 15 residues. CDR1 SGHVS and CDR2 FQNEAQ come from the germline V gene.

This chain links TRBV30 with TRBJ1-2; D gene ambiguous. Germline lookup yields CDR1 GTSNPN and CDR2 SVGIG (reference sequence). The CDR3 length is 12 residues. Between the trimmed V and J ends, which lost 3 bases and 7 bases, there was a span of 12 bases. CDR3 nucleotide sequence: TGTGCCTGGAGGCTAGGTATAGGTGGCTACACCTTC. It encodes CAWRLGIGGYTF.

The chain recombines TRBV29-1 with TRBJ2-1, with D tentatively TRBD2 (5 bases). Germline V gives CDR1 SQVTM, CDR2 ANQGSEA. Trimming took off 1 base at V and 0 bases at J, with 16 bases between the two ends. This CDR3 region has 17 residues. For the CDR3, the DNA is TGCAGCGTTGAAGTCTTGAAGGAGGAGAGCTCCTACAATGAGCAGTTCTTC. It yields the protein CSVEVLKEESSYNEQFF.

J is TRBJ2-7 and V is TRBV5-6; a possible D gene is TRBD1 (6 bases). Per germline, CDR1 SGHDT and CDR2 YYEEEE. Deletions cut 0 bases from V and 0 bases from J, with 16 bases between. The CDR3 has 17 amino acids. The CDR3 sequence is CASSLADRHTYSYEQYF. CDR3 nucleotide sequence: TGTGCCAGCAGCTTGGCGGACAGACACACATACTCCTACGAGCAGTACTTC.

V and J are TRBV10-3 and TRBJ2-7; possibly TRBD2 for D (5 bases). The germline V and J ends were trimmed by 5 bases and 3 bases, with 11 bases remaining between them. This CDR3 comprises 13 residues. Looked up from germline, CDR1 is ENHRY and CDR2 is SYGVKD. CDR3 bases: TGTGCCATCAGTCCGGAGGTCGACTACGAGCAGTACTTC. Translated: CAISPEVDYEQYF.

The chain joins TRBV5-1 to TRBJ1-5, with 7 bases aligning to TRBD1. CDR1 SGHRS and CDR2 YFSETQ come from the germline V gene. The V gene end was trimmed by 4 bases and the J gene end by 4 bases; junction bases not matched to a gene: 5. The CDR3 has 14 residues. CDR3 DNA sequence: TGCGCCAGCAGCACCTCAGGGGGAAATCAGCCCCAGCATTTT. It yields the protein CASSTSGGNQPQHF. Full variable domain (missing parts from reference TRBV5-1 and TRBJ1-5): KAGVTQTPRYLIKTRGQQVTLSCSPISGHRSVSWYQQTPGQGLQFLFEYFSETQRNKGNFPGRFSGRQFSNSRSEMNVSTLELGDSALYLCASSTSGGNQPQHFGDGTRLSIL.

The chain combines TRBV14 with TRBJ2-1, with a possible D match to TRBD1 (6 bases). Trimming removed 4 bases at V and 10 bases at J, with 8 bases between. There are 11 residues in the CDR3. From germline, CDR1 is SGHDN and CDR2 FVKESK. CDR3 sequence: CASSLDREQFF. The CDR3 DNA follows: TGTGCCAGCAGCCTCGACAGGGAGCAGTTCTTC.

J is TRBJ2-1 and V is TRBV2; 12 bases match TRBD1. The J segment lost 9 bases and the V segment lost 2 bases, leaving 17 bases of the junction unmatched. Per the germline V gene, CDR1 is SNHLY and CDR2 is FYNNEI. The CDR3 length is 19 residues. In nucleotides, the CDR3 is TGTGCCAGCAGTGAAATGTCTTTGGGGTGGGACAGGGGGCGATCTGAGCAGTTCTTC. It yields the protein CASSEMSLGWDRGRSEQFF.